This entry features one T cell receptor (beta chain) sequence. It lacks a known antigen. Base-call qualities are not available, and no considerably larger clone is one nucleotide away. Compared with germline, V lacks 1 base and J lacks 7 bases; bases without a gene match: 5. The CDR3 starts with the cysteine, ends with the phenylalanine, and has 15 residues. Only the CDR3 DNA is retained, 45 bases long and in frame from the first base. CDR1 and CDR2 (LGHNA, YNFKEQ) derive from the germline V gene. These data originate in a study of blood T cell repertoires in COVID-19 (TCRdb year 2020). Broadly, across the study: Samples from collaborators originated in the United States, Italy and Spain and spanned both the acute and convalescent phases of COVID-19. Where HLA class I and class II types were available, the types were taken from metadata supplied by the sample provider, not from assay-based typing. The repertoires were released in a freely available public database meant as a resource for research on the immune response to SARS-CoV-2. Deeply sampled blood TCRbeta repertoires from subjects exposed to, actively infected with, or recovered from COVID-19 were included in the dataset. The samples were drawn from the first 160 participants of the ongoing ImmuneRACE study and from 1,200 or so subjects provided by 6 global collaborators. The material from the prospective study consisted of cDNA or gDNA derived from T cells, B-cell-depleted T cells, or PBMCs. Nearly every sample came with metadata listing a de-identified subject ID, COVID-19 status, age in years and sex. What the work shows at the level of the full study, not this receptor alone: The quantity of clinical and demographic metadata differed by source and by participant and was supplied without curation.

The immunoSEQ Assay, a bias-controlled multiplex PCR, was used to amplify TCRbeta CDR3 regions from genomic DNA. The study's own analysis went as follows. Nucleated cell counts per sample were estimated from amplification of reference gene primers within the assay. To quantify the absolute abundance of each unique TCRbeta CDR3 rearrangement, sequence reads were collapsed and filtered. Productive Simpson clonality was computed per sample as the square root of Simpson's diversity index over productive rearrangements. Imported from immuneACCESS, the table was reduced by TCRdb to in-frame sequences with V and J called. These copies leave out some clones; in studies compared against another copy, an unresolved V gene accounts for under half, and the cause of the remainder is not known. From that table come the V and J calls and clone size; the DNA was used to work out D and trimming. Present in this sample are approximately 270,000 clones, about 85% of which were seen just once. Clones ranked in the top ten supply about 0.9% of the sample.

One collaborating source in Seattle enrolled patients while the patients were actively infected and followed the patients over time throughout the course of disease. Whole blood was collected in K2EDTA tubes by collaborating institutions according to the institutions' own protocols. For TCRbeta analysis, collaborators shipped samples in one of three forms: frozen whole blood, isolated PBMCs, or DNA extracted from either of those sample types. The source material was peripheral blood. The V gene is TRBV4-2 and the J gene is TRBJ2-1, and 9 junction bases match TRBD2. This TCR derives from a human donor with COVID-19, enrolled during active disease. The donor label of this sample is uncertain. The DNA reads as follows: TGTGCCAGCAGCCAAGGGGATAGCGGGGGTAATGAGCAGTTCTTC. Its protein reads: CASSQGDSGGNEQFF.